A single sample is the source of the 20 T cell receptor beta chains below, sequenced in a study of T-cell reconstitution after alpha-beta-depleted transplantation in children. The authors prepared the TCRbeta library with unique molecular identifiers. TCRdb independently ran MiXCR on the PCR reads; one entry per CDR3 protein. Of 95,000 to 150,000 distinct CDR3 sequences listed, about 23% are singletons. The sequences come from PBMCs, mostly from graft donor cells, collected 180 days after TCRalphabeta/CD19-depleted stem cell transplant. Every receptor here comes from a male patient aged 2 to 10 who had a stem cell transplant for chronic granulomatous disease, so the T cells may come from the graft donor.

This clonotype was recorded a few times. The gene calls are TRBV27 and TRBJ2-1, with 8 bases that match TRBD1. Germline-derived CDR1 and CDR2 are MNHEY and SMNVEV (reference sequence). The CDR3 has 15 residues. V lost 7 bases to trimming and J lost 3 bases; unmatched junction nucleotides: 8. CDR3 loop: CASTTTGGIYNEQFF. The CDR3 bases are TGTGCCAGCACCACCACAGGGGGAATCTACAATGAGCAGTTCTTC.

This clonotype was seen a few times. This CDR3 reads CASSRGQETQYF. Here the CDR3 DNA reads TGTGCCAGCAGCAGGGGCCAAGAGACCCAGTACTTC. The chain is built from TRBV6-5 and TRBJ2-5, with D tentatively TRBD1 (6 bases). The germline V gene encodes CDR1 MNHEY and CDR2 SVGAGI. The CDR3 runs 12 residues. The V end was cut by 6 bases, the J end by 1 base, with 6 bases between.

In this sample, this clonotype turned up a few times. The chain combines TRBV10-3 with TRBJ2-7; D possibly corresponds to TRBD1 (6 bases). CDR1 ENHRY and CDR2 SYGVKD come from the germline V gene. V gave up 5 bases and J gave up 4 bases, with 15 bases separating them. The CDR3 loop spans 14 amino acids. CDR3 nucleotide sequence: TGTGCCATCAGTCCAATAGACAGGAATTACGAGCAGTACTTC. It encodes CAISPIDRNYEQYF.

The CDR3 spells CASSVATGYSYEQYF. CDR3 coding DNA: TGTGCCAGCAGCGTAGCCACAGGCTACTCCTACGAGCAGTACTTC. The chain links TRBV9 to TRBJ2-7; possible D gene TRBD1, 5 bases. The CDR3 has 15 amino acids. V gave up 0 bases and J gave up 0 bases, with 10 bases separating them. Germline loops: CDR1 SGDLS, CDR2 YYNGEE.

This clonotype was detected ten times or more. The V call is TRBV6-1, the J call TRBJ2-7; TRBD1 aligns across 7 bases. The V gene end was trimmed by 9 bases and the J gene end by 1 base; junction bases not matched to a gene: 9. This CDR3 is 14 amino acids long. Germline lookup yields CDR1 MNHNS and CDR2 SASEGT. The CDR3 sequence: CASVDRAFSYEQYF. The CDR3 region has the DNA TGTGCCAGTGTTGACAGGGCATTTTCCTACGAGCAGTACTTC.

The V and J genes are TRBV20-1 and TRBJ2-5; tentatively, D is TRBD2 (5 bases). V lost 6 bases and J 2 bases, leaving 10 bases between the germline ends. This CDR3 has 12 amino acids. Germline CDR1 and CDR2: DFQATT and SNEGSKA (reference sequence). CDR3 amino acids: CSAAAGQETQYF. The CDR3 DNA is TGCAGTGCAGCGGCCGGGCAAGAGACCCAGTACTTC.

J is TRBJ1-1 and V is TRBV3-1; D remains unclear. With 5 bases removed from V and 3 bases from J, the gap between germline ends came to 10 bases. Per germline, CDR1 LGHDT and CDR2 YNNKEL (reference sequence). This CDR3 has 13 amino acids. The CDR3 nucleotides read TGTGCCAGCAGCGTAACCCCCGACACTGAAGCTTTCTTT. It is translated as CASSVTPDTEAFF.

The chain carries TRBV10-3 and TRBJ2-5; D possibly corresponds to TRBD1 (7 bases). The CDR3 is 17 amino acids. Germline lookup yields CDR1 ENHRY and CDR2 SYGVKD. V was cut by 2 bases and J by 1 base, with 17 bases left in between. CDR3: CAISEPRRGPSQETQYF. The CDR3, as DNA: TGTGCCATCAGTGAGCCGCGGAGGGGGCCATCCCAAGAGACCCAGTACTTC.

This chain connects TRBV12-3 or TRBV12-4 to TRBJ2-2; 10 bases are a match to TRBD2. This CDR3 is 17 amino acids long. With 3 bases clipped from V and 4 bases from J, the junction kept 8 bases outside the gene matches. The CDR3, as DNA: TGTGCCAGCAGTTTCCCCCTATTAGCGGGAGGCACCGGGGAGCTGTTTTTT. Translation gives CASSFPLLAGGTGELFF.

The V and J genes are TRBV12-3 or TRBV12-4 and TRBJ2-1; TRBD1 might be the D (6 bases). With 1 base removed from V and 7 bases from J, the gap between germline ends came to 11 bases. The CDR3 is made up of 14 amino acids. CDR3 nucleotide sequence: TGTGCCAGCAGTTTAGTTGGGGGCGGGAATGAGCAGTTCTTC. Translating it yields CASSLVGGGNEQFF.

This sequence joins TRBV7-9 and TRBJ2-2; perhaps TRBD2 as D (6 bases). The germline V gene encodes CDR1 SEHNR and CDR2 FQNEAQ (reference sequence). Trimming shortened V by 0 bases and J by 1 base, and 12 bases separated the two germline ends. CDR3 length: 17 residues. For the CDR3, the DNA is TGTGCCAGCAGCTTAGCTCTGGCGGGGAAGAACACCGGGGAGCTGTTTTTT. This gives the protein CASSLALAGKNTGELFF.

This clonotype has only a few counts. The V and J genes are TRBV5-1 and TRBJ2-7; TRBD1 is a possible D gene (6 bases). CDR1 and CDR2 (germline): SGHRS, YFSETQ. The germline V and J ends were trimmed by 4 bases and 3 bases, with 11 bases remaining between them. CDR3 size: 13 residues. The CDR3 protein is CASSGSTGYEQYF. The CDR3 DNA sequence: TGCGCCAGCAGCGGTTCGACAGGCTACGAGCAGTACTTC. The full variable domain, rest sourced from reference TRBV5-1 and TRBJ2-7, is KAGVTQTPRYLIKTRGQQVTLSCSPISGHRSVSWYQQTPGQGLQFLFEYFSETQRNKGNFPGRFSGRQFSNSRSEMNVSTLELGDSALYLCASSGSTGYEQYFGPGTRLTVT.

This clonotype has a handful of counts. V is TRBV6-1 and J is TRBJ2-5; D gene unclear. CDR1 MNHNS and CDR2 SASEGT come from the germline V gene. This CDR3 spans 14 amino acids. Trimming removed 7 bases from V and 2 bases from J, with 14 bases in between. This chain's CDR3 is CASIGGNSQETQYF. The CDR3 nucleotides are TGTGCCAGCATCGGCGGTAATTCTCAAGAGACCCAGTACTTC.

This sequence joins TRBV12-3 or TRBV12-4 and TRBJ2-7, with D uncertain. Trimming left V 1 base short and J 9 bases short, with 10 bases between. This CDR3 region has 12 residues. CDR3 bases: TGTGCCAGCAGTTTAGGTACTCTGGGGCAGTACTTC. Translating gives CASSLGTLGQYF.

This clonotype has only a few counts. The V and J genes are TRBV20-1 and TRBJ1-1; TRBD1 might be the D (6 bases). Deletions cut 3 bases from V and 5 bases from J, with 16 bases between. Germline V gives CDR1 DFQATT, CDR2 SNEGSKA (reference sequence). This CDR3 has 14 amino acids. CDR3 loop: CSASRPGERTEAFF. The CDR3 DNA follows: TGCAGTGCTAGCCGCCCAGGGGAAAGGACTGAAGCTTTCTTT.

This clonotype was counted between two and nine times. The chain links TRBV6-7 to TRBJ2-1, with D perhaps TRBD1 (6 bases). TRBV6-7 is identified as an open reading frame with a role that is uncertain. V was cut by 1 base and J by 8 bases, with 18 bases left in between. The CDR3 loop spans 16 amino acids. For the CDR3, the DNA is TGTGCCAGCAGTTACTTCTCGGGACACTCTACGGATGAGCAGTTCTTC. Its protein is CASSYFSGHSTDEQFF.

This clonotype has ten or more counts. V usage is TRBV30 and J usage is TRBJ2-5, with D perhaps being TRBD1 or TRBD2 (5 bases each). The CDR3 is 13 residues long. Germline CDR1 reads GTSNPN; CDR2 reads SVGIG (reference sequence). Trimming left V 3 bases short and J 2 bases short, with 10 bases between. CDR3 nucleotide sequence: TGTGCCTGGAGGTGGGGGATTCAAGAGACCCAGTACTTC. Its protein is CAWRWGIQETQYF.

This clonotype showed up just a few times. The chain uses TRBV12-3 or TRBV12-4 and TRBJ2-5; 7 bases match TRBD2. The CDR3 consists of 16 residues. V gave up 3 bases and J gave up 5 bases; unmatched junction bases: 12. This CDR3 reads CASSLELRERMETQYF. The CDR3 DNA sequence: TGTGCCAGCAGTTTGGAACTGCGGGAGAGGATGGAGACCCAGTACTTC.

This clonotype was seen only a few times. The V call is TRBV7-9, the J call TRBJ2-1; D may match TRBD1 or TRBD2 (6 bases each). Looked up from germline, CDR1 is SEHNR and CDR2 is FQNEAQ (reference sequence). This CDR3 contains 14 residues. Trimming cost V 2 bases and J 6 bases, with 11 bases left between them. The CDR3 reads CASSLRGQGNEQFF. CDR3 DNA: TGTGCCAGCAGCTTACGGGGGCAAGGCAATGAGCAGTTCTTC.

In its sample, this clonotype was seen a few times. The chain uses TRBV28 and TRBJ2-3, with TRBD2 as a possible D gene (5 bases). The V end lost 6 bases, the J end lost 2 bases, and 15 bases lay between the germline ends. The CDR3 spans 15 residues. CDR1 is MDHEN, CDR2 SYDVKM, per germline. In DNA form, the CDR3 reads TGTGCCAGCAGCTTCCAGAGTGGACTCACAGATACGCAGTATTTT. Translating it yields CASSFQSGLTDTQYF.